This T cell receptor (beta chain) appears in the sequencing data of a study of blood T cell repertoires in COVID-19. The CDR3 is 13 residues long. Between the trimmed V and J ends, which lost 4 bases and 7 bases, there was a span of 11 bases. From germline, CDR1 is MNHNY and CDR2 SVGAGI (reference sequence). Produced via immunoSEQ multiplex PCR; TCRdb's table is partial and in-frame only. The sample carries around 440,000 clones, 88% recorded once. Input material: peripheral blood. The rearrangement links TRBV6-6 to TRBJ1-5, with D unresolved. This receptor was identified in a woman in her forties or fifties with COVID-19, enrolled during active disease. The CDR3 sequence is CASSLEAGQPQHF. In nucleotides, the CDR3 is TGTGCCAGCAGTTTAGAGGCGGGCCAGCCCCAGCATTTT.